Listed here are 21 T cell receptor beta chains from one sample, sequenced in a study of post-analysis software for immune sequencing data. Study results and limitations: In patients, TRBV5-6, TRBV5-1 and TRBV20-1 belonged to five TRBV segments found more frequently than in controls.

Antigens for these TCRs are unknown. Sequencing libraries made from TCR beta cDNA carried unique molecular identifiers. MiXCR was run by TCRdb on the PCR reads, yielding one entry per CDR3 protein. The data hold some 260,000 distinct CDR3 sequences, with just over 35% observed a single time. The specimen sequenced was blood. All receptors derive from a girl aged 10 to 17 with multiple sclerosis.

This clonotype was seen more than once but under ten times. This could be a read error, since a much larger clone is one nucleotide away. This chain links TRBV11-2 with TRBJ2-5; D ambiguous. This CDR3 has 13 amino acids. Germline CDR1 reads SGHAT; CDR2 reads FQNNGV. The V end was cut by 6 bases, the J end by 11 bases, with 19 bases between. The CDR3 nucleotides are TGTGCCAGCAGTCGCCGTCGGGCGGATGAGCAGTACTTC. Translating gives CASSRRRADEQYF.

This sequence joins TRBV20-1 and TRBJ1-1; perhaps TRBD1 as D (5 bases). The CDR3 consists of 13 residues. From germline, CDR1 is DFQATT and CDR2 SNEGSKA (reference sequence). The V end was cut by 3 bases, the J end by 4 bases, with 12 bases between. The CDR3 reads CSASGGGFTEAFF. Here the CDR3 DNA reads TGCAGTGCTAGTGGGGGGGGTTTCACTGAAGCTTTCTTT.

The CDR3 sequence is CATSSGLDGYTF. CDR3 DNA sequence: TGTGCCACCAGTTCGGGGTTGGATGGCTACACCTTC. This rearrangement joins TRBV24-1 to TRBJ1-2, with D unresolved. V lost 6 bases and J lost 6, with 10 bases in between. The germline gives CDR1 KGHDR, CDR2 SFDVKD. CDR3 size: 12 residues.

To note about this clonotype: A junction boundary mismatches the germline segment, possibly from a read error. CDR3 protein: CAGRTQSANYGYTF. In DNA, the CDR3 is TGTGCCGGCAGGACCCAGTCGGCTAACTATGGCTACACCTTC. This chain links TRBV28 with TRBJ1-2; D unresolved. CDR1 and CDR2 from the germline V gene are MDHEN and SYDVKM. The CDR3 is 14 amino acids.

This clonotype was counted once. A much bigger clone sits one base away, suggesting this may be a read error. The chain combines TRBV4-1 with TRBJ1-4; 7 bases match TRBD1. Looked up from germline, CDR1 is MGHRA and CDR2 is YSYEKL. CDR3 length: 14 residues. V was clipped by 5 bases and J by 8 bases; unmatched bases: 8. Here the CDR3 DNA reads TGCGCCAGCAGCATAGTCGCAGGGGGAGAAAAACTGTTTTTT. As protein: CASSIVAGGEKLFF.

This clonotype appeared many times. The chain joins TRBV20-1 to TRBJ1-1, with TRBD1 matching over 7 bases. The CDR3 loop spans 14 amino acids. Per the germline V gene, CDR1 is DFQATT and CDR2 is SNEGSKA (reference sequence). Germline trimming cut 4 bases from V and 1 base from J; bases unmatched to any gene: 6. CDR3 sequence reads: CSAKIQGPNTEAFF. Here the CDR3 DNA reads TGCAGTGCTAAAATACAGGGGCCGAACACTGAAGCTTTCTTT.

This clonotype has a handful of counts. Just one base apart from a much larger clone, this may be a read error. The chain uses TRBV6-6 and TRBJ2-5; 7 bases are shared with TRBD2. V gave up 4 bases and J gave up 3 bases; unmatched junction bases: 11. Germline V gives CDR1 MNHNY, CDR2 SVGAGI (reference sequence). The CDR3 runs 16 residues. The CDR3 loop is CASSCGLSGIKETQYF. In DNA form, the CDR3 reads TGTGCCAGCAGTTGCGGACTAAGCGGGATTAAAGAGACCCAGTACTTC.

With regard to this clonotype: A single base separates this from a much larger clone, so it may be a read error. CDR3 loop: CTIAPGPVNEQFF. CDR3 sequence (DNA): TGTACCATTGCGCCGGGCCCAGTTAATGAGCAGTTCTTC. The J gene is TRBJ2-1, the V gene TRBV27; D is unresolved. Germline V CDR1 and CDR2: MNHEY, SMNVEV (reference sequence). The CDR3 length is 13 residues.

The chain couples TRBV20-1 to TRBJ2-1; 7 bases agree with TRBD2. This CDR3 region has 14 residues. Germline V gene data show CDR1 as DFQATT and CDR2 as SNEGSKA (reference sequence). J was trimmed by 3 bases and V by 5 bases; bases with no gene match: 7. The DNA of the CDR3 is TGCAGTGCTCTTAGCGGGCCCAGCTACAATGAGCAGTTCTTC. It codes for CSALSGPSYNEQFF.

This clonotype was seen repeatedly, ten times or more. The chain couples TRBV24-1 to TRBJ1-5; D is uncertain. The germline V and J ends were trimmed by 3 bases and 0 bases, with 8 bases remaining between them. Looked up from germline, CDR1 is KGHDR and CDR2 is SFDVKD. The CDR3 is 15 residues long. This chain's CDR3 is CATSDRGYSNQPQHF. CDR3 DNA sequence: TGTGCCACCAGTGATCGGGGTTATAGCAATCAGCCCCAGCATTTT.

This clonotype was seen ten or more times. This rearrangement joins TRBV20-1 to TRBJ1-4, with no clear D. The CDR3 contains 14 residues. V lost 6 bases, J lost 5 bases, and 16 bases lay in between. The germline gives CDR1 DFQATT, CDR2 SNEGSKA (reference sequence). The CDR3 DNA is TGCAGTGCCCGAAGGCCAGCTGAAAATGAAAAACTGTTTTTT. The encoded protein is CSARRPAENEKLFF.

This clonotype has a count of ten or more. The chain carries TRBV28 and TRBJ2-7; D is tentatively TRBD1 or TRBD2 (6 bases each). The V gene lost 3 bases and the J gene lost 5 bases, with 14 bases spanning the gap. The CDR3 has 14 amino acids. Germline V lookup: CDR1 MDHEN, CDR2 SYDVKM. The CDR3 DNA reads TGTGCCAGCAGTTTGTCGGGGGCGGACCACGAGCAGTACTTC. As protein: CASSLSGADHEQYF.

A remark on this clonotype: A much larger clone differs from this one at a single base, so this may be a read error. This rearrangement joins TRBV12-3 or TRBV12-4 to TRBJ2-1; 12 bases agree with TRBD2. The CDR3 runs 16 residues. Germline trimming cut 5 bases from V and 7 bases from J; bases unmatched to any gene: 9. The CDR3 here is CASSQNEGTSGNEQFF. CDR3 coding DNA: TGTGCCAGCAGTCAGAACGAAGGGACTAGCGGGAATGAGCAGTTCTTC.

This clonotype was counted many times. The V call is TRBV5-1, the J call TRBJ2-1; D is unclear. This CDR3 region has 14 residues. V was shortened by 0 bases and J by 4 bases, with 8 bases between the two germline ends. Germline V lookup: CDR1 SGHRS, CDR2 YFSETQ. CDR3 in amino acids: CASSLGQAYNEQFF. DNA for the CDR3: TGCGCCAGCAGCTTGGGGCAGGCTTACAATGAGCAGTTCTTC. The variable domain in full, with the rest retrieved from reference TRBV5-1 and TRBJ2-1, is KAGVTQTPRYLIKTRGQQVTLSCSPISGHRSVSWYQQTPGQGLQFLFEYFSETQRNKGNFPGRFSGRQFSNSRSEMNVSTLELGDSALYLCASSLGQAYNEQFFGPGTRLTVL.

CDR3 sequence reads: CASRSGTSGRDTQYF. CDR3 DNA: TGTGCCAGCAGGTCCGGGACTAGCGGGAGAGATACGCAGTATTTT. The rearrangement uses TRBV12-3 or TRBV12-4 and TRBJ2-3, with TRBD2 identical over 14 bases. CDR3 length: 15 residues. After removal of 6 bases from V and 5 bases from J, the junction contained 4 bases not matched to a gene.

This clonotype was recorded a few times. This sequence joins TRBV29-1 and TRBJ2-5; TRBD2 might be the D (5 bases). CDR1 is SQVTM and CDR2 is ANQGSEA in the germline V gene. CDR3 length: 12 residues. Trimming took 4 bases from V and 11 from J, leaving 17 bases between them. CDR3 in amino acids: CSVGVGRGEQYF. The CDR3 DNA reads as TGCAGCGTTGGGGTGGGTCGGGGTGAGCAGTACTTC.

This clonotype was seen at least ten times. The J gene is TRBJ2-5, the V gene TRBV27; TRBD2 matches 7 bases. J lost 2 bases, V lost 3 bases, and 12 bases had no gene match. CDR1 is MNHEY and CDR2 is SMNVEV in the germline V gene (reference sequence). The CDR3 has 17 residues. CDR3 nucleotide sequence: TGTGCCAGCAGTTTTTTGGTCCCCGGGGGGTGGCAAGAGACCCAGTACTTC. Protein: CASSFLVPGGWQETQYF.

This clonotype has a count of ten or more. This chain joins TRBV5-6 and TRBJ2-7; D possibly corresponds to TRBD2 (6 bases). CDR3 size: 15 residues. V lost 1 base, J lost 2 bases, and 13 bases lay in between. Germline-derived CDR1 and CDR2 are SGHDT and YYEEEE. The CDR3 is CASSLSPEGTYEQYF. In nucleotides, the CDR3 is TGTGCCAGCAGCTTGTCGCCGGAGGGTACCTACGAGCAGTACTTC.

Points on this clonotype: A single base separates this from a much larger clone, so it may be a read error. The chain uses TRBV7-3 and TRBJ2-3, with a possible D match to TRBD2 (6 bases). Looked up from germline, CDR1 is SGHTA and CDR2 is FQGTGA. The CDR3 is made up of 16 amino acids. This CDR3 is CTSSSGGLGGSDTQYF. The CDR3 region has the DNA TGTACCAGCAGCTCCGGAGGGCTTGGTGGTTCAGATACGCAGTATTTT.

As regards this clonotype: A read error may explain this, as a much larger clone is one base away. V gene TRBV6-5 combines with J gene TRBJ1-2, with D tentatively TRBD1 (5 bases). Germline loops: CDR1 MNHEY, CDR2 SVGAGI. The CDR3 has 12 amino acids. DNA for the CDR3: TGTGCCAGCAGGGGGACTGTCTATGGCCACACCTTC. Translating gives CASRGTVYGHTF.

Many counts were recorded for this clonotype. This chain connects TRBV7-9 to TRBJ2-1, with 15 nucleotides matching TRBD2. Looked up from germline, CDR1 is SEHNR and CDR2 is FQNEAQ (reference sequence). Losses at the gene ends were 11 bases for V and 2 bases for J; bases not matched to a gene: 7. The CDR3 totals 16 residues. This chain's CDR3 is CALRTSGREAYNEQFF. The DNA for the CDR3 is TGTGCCCTCCGGACTAGCGGGAGGGAGGCCTACAATGAGCAGTTCTTC.